The 24 T cell receptor beta chains below were found in one sample sequenced in a study of T cell responses to AZD1222 COVID-19 vaccine. Using immunoSEQ multiplex PCR, the repertoire was profiled, and TCRdb retains in-frame clones only, with some absent. The data contain some 150,000 clones, around 89% of them singletons. The sample in question was peripheral blood, obtained on day 0 of AZD1222 vaccination. The receptors stem from an adult in good health.

The chain combines TRBV4-1 with TRBJ2-2, with TRBD2 matching over 14 bases. Germline V gene lookup returns CDR1 MGHRA and CDR2 YSYEKL. This CDR3 region has 19 residues. J was trimmed by 6 bases and V by 0 bases; bases with no gene match: 9. The CDR3, as DNA: TGCGCCAGCAGCCAAGATTGGGGACTAGCGGGAGTAGGGTCCGGGGAGCTGTTTTTT. Translated: CASSQDWGLAGVGSGELFF.

The CDR3 nucleotides read TGTGCCAGCGGGGCAGGCCGACAGGGGGGAAACACCATATATTTT. Protein sequence: CASGAGRQGGNTIYF. The V gene is TRBV6-5, the J gene TRBJ1-3, with 8 bases fitting TRBD1. V lost 8 bases to trimming and J lost 4 bases; unmatched junction nucleotides: 10. There are 15 residues in the CDR3. CDR1 and CDR2 (germline): MNHEY, SVGAGI.

The V call is TRBV6-2 or TRBV6-3, the J call TRBJ2-7; TRBD2 matches at 8 bases. Germline V lookup: CDR1 MNHEY, CDR2 SVGEGT. Trimming removed 6 bases from V and 5 bases from J; junction bases left unmatched: 12. The CDR3 sequence is 15 residues long. CDR3 nucleotides: TGTGCCAGCAGCCGTTACTTTAGCGGGAACGACGAGCAGTACTTC. It encodes CASSRYFSGNDEQYF.

The rearrangement links TRBV4-1 to TRBJ2-6; 7 bases line up with TRBD1. This CDR3 contains 18 residues. V shed 2 bases and J 3 bases; nucleotides not matched to a gene: 10. CDR1 is MGHRA, CDR2 YSYEKL, per germline. DNA of the CDR3: TGCGCCAGCAGCCAACCGACAGGGCGGAATAGTGGGGCCAACGTCCTGACTTTC. It translates to CASSQPTGRNSGANVLTF.

DNA of the CDR3: TGTGCCAGCAGCCGCGGCCCAGGCAATCAGCCCCAGCATTTT. It is translated as CASSRGPGNQPQHF. The V call is TRBV7-2, the J call TRBJ1-5; D remains ambiguous. CDR1 and CDR2 (germline): SGHTA, FQGNSA. This CDR3 is built from 14 residues. V lost 5 bases, J lost 2 bases, and 10 bases lay in between.

The chain is built from TRBV29-1 and TRBJ2-2, with 12 nucleotides matching TRBD1. Trimming removed 5 bases from V and 5 bases from J; junction bases left unmatched: 9. The length of the CDR3 is 16 residues. Germline V gene data show CDR1 as SQVTM and CDR2 as ANQGSEA. CDR3 DNA: TGCAGCGTTCGACTCCGGGACAGGGGGCATACCGGGGAGCTGTTTTTT. Its protein product is CSVRLRDRGHTGELFF.

V and J are TRBV2 and TRBJ1-2; D is unclear. Germline assignment: CDR1 SNHLY and CDR2 FYNNEI. V lost 4 bases and J lost 2, with 8 bases in between. This CDR3 has 13 amino acids. The CDR3 region is CASSAERNYGYTF. CDR3 coding DNA: TGTGCCAGCAGTGCGGAGCGGAACTATGGCTACACCTTC.

CDR3 sequence (DNA): TGTGCCAGCAGTTTTGGGGGGAGCTCCTACGAGCAGTACTTC. Translated: CASSFGGSSYEQYF. The V and J genes are TRBV27 and TRBJ2-7, with a tentative D call TRBD2 (6 bases). Trimming removed 3 bases at V and 0 bases at J, with 9 bases between. The CDR3 is made up of 14 amino acids. Germline V gene sequence: CDR1 MNHEY, CDR2 SMNVEV (reference sequence).

The J gene is TRBJ1-4, the V gene TRBV5-1, with D tentatively TRBD1 (5 bases). The CDR3 extends over 15 amino acids. From germline, CDR1 is SGHRS and CDR2 YFSETQ. The germline V and J ends were trimmed by 4 bases and 8 bases, with 18 bases remaining between them. CDR3 nucleotides: TGCGCCAGCAGCCCGGGGGGAGGGATCGGAGAAAAACTGTTTTTT. It codes for CASSPGGGIGEKLFF.

The gene calls are TRBV3-1 (or the pseudogene TRBV3-2) and TRBJ1-1; 9 nucleotides match TRBD1. CDR3 length: 15 amino acids. CDR1 is LGHDT and CDR2 is YNNKEL in the germline V gene (reference sequence). V was clipped by 4 bases and J by 1 base; unmatched bases: 4. In nucleotides, the CDR3 is TGTGCCAGCAGCCGGGGGACAGGGAGGAACACTGAAGCTTTCTTT. It is translated as CASSRGTGRNTEAFF.

V is TRBV19 and J is TRBJ1-2; 8 nucleotides line up with TRBD1. V shed 7 bases and J 5 bases; nucleotides not matched to a gene: 9. Germline V gene lookup returns CDR1 LNHDA and CDR2 SQIVND (reference sequence). This CDR3 has 14 amino acids. The CDR3 coding sequence is TGTGCCAGTACCCTGACTGGGACAGGATATGGCTACACCTTC. It translates to CASTLTGTGYGYTF. Full variable domain (rest looked up from reference TRBV19 and TRBJ1-2): DGGITQSPKYLFRKEGQNVTLSCEQNLNHDAMYWYRQDPGQGLRLIYYSQIVNDFQKGDIAEGYSVSREKKESFPLTVTSAQKNPTAFYLCASTLTGTGYGYTFGSGTRLTVV.

This rearrangement joins TRBV7-8 to TRBJ2-7; 14 bases map to TRBD2. V lost 2 bases and J lost 2; bases outside the gene matches: 2. The CDR3 is 16 amino acids. Germline loops: CDR1 SGHVS, CDR2 FQNEAQ. The DNA of the CDR3 is TGTGCCAGCAGCTTACTGGGACTAGCGGGAGCCTACGAGCAGTACTTC. Translating gives CASSLLGLAGAYEQYF.

This CDR3 reads CASSETGQGYTQYF. The CDR3 DNA reads as TGTGCCAGCAGTGAAACGGGACAGGGTTATACGCAGTATTTT. The V gene is TRBV2, the J gene TRBJ2-3; 9 bases line up with TRBD1. The V gene's germline CDR1 is SNHLY and CDR2 FYNNEI. V shed 2 bases and J 7 bases; nucleotides not matched to a gene: 4. The CDR3 has 14 amino acids. The variable domain in full, with the rest retrieved from reference TRBV2 and TRBJ2-3, is EPEVTQTPSHQVTQMGQEVILRCVPISNHLYFYWYRQILGQKVEFLVSFYNNEISEKSEIFDDQFSVERPDGSNFTLKIRSTKLEDSAMYFCASSETGQGYTQYFGPGTRLTVL.

The chain has TRBV6-2 or TRBV6-3 and TRBJ1-1, with D perhaps TRBD1 (5 bases). Per the germline V gene, CDR1 is MNHEY and CDR2 is SVGEGT. Between the trimmed V and J ends, which lost 2 bases and 4 bases, there was a span of 14 bases. This CDR3 has 15 residues. The CDR3 protein is CASSYGGGWPTEAFF. The CDR3 DNA follows: TGTGCCAGCAGTTACGGTGGGGGGTGGCCCACTGAAGCTTTCTTT.

The chain has TRBV3-1 (or the pseudogene TRBV3-2) and TRBJ1-5; 10 bases are shared with TRBD1. With 0 bases clipped from V and 4 bases from J, the junction kept 6 bases outside the gene matches. Germline lookup yields CDR1 LGHDT and CDR2 YNNKEL (reference sequence). This CDR3 spans 17 amino acids. CDR3: CASSQDSRGQGNQPQHF. CDR3 coding DNA: TGTGCCAGCAGCCAAGATTCCCGGGGACAGGGGAATCAGCCCCAGCATTTT.

The chain employs TRBV6-2 or TRBV6-3 and TRBJ2-1; 9 bases align to TRBD1. This CDR3 has 16 residues. V shed 2 bases and J 5 bases; nucleotides not matched to a gene: 7. Germline CDR1 reads MNHEY; CDR2 reads SVGEGT. The CDR3 sequence: CASSYRRDRVHNEQFF. In DNA form, the CDR3 reads TGTGCCAGCAGTTACCGTCGGGACAGGGTCCACAATGAGCAGTTCTTC.

The chain combines TRBV27 with TRBJ2-1; D perhaps matches TRBD1 (5 bases). The CDR3 sequence is 15 residues long. V was clipped by 2 bases and J by 4 bases, with 12 bases between them. Germline V gene lookup returns CDR1 MNHEY and CDR2 SMNVEV (reference sequence). The CDR3 protein is CASSLKDIFYNEQFF. The CDR3 DNA reads TGTGCCAGCAGTTTAAAGGACATATTTTACAATGAGCAGTTCTTC.

This chain uses TRBV7-2 with TRBJ2-5; weak D call: TRBD2 (5 bases). Germline V CDR1 and CDR2: SGHTA, FQGNSA. The CDR3 spans 13 residues. Trimming shortened V by 5 bases and J by 3 bases, and 10 bases separated the two germline ends. CDR3 in DNA: TGTGCCAGCAGCCGGGGTATCGAAGAGACCCAGTACTTC. It codes for CASSRGIEETQYF.

This chain connects TRBV28 to TRBJ2-5; 7 bases match TRBD2. Losses at the gene ends were 5 bases for V and 10 bases for J; bases not matched to a gene: 13. Germline lookup yields CDR1 MDHEN and CDR2 SYDVKM. This CDR3 is built from 14 residues. The CDR3 coding sequence is TGTGCCAGCAGTCCTTATTGGGGGGGGGTTGACCAGTACTTC. This gives the protein CASSPYWGGVDQYF.

Of note for this clone: The junction differs from germline at one of its ends, possibly a read error. The chain links TRBV6-2 or TRBV6-3 to TRBJ1-2; unclear D gene. Germline V gene sequence: CDR1 MNHEY, CDR2 SVGEGT. The length of the CDR3 is 13 residues. CDR3 in DNA: TGTGCCAGCAGTCACTCTGTGAAGGATGGCTACACCTTC. Protein product: CASSHSVKDGYTF.

This chain links TRBV2 with TRBJ1-2; D is perhaps TRBD1 (6 bases). CDR1 SNHLY and CDR2 FYNNEI come from the germline V gene. There are 13 residues in the CDR3. Trimming took 2 bases from V and 4 from J, leaving 8 bases between them. The DNA of the CDR3 is TGTGCCAGCAGTGAAATAGGGGGCTATGGCTACACCTTC. It yields the protein CASSEIGGYGYTF.

The chain uses TRBV7-2 and TRBJ2-1, with D maybe TRBD1 (8 bases). Trimming stripped 1 base from V and 3 bases from J, with 10 bases between. The CDR3 runs 15 residues. Germline CDR1 reads SGHTA; CDR2 reads FQGNSA. CDR3 in DNA: TGTGCCAGCAGCTTAGACAGGGGGGGCTACAATGAGCAGTTCTTC. Translation gives CASSLDRGGYNEQFF.

The chain employs TRBV10-2 and TRBJ1-2; D unresolved. CDR1 WSHSY and CDR2 SAAADI come from the germline V gene. V was shortened by 0 bases and J by 8 bases, with 10 bases between the two germline ends. The CDR3 runs 13 residues. The CDR3 is CASSESPTGGYTF. The CDR3 DNA follows: TGCGCCAGCAGTGAGTCCCCAACTGGAGGCTACACCTTC.

The rearrangement joins TRBV7-6 to TRBJ2-7; either TRBD1 or TRBD2 may fit D (5 bases each). Trimming pared 1 base from V and 7 bases from J, leaving 14 bases between. Germline V lookup: CDR1 SGHVS, CDR2 FNYEAQ. This CDR3 contains 14 residues. As DNA, the CDR3 is TGTGCCAGCAGCTTAGACCGGGGCCGGGGTGAGCAGTACTTC. This codes for CASSLDRGRGEQYF.